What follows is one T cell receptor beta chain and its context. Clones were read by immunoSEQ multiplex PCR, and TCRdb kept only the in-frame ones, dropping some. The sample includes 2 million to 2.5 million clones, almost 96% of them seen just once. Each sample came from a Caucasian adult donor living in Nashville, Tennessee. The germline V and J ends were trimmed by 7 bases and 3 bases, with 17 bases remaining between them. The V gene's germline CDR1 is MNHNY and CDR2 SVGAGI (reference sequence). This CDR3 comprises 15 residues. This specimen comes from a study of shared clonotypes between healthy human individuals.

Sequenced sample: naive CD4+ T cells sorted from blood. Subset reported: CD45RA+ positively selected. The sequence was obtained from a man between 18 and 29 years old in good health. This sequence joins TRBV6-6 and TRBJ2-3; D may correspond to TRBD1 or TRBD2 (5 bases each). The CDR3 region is CASTNGGGLTDTQYF. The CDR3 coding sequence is TGTGCCAGCACTAACGGTGGGGGTCTGACAGATACGCAGTATTTT.